The source of this T cell receptor (beta chain) is a study of tumor-infiltrating lymphocytes in primary liver carcinoma. Turning to the study itself: Men as well as women, aged 30 to 69 years, made up the patients.

Findings of the study overall: Between tumor regions, pairs overlapped more than tumor-adjacent and tumor-blood pairs did. Against blood, tumors held a significantly higher top-250-clone fraction (p = 0.039). The bulk unsorted samples meant that CD4+ and CD8+ repertoires went uncompared.

Starting material of 400 to 600 ng total RNA yielded TCR beta cDNA via a constant-region primer. A slightly modified ARM-PCR protocol with three nested multiplex PCR rounds produced these TCR beta libraries. Forward primers for TRBV1-TRBV30 and a C-beta reverse primer served the first two PCR rounds, at 10 cycles each. TCRdb reprocessed the multiplex PCR reads via MiXCR and lists one record per CDR3 protein. Of about 320,000 distinct CDR3 sequences detected, 65% appear once; the ten largest clones hold around 9.5%. Blood RNA came from unsorted whole blood; germline DNA was also extracted. V trimming: 1 base; J trimming: 15 bases; junction bases outside the gene matches: 6. The germline gives CDR1 SEHNR, CDR2 FQNEAQ (reference sequence). This CDR3 spans 12 amino acids. A word on this clonotype: What it recognizes is unknown. A much more abundant neighbour one base away suggests this may be a read error.

The sequence came from a man aged 35 to 55 with primary liver carcinoma and hepatitis B virus infection. The V and J genes are TRBV7-9 and TRBJ2-1; 7 nucleotides line up with TRBD2. The sample taken for sequencing was peripheral blood. In DNA, the CDR3 is TGTGCCAGCAGCTTAGATCTAGCGGTACGGTTCTTC. Translating it yields CASSLDLAVRFF.